Shown below are 32 T cell receptor beta chains from a single sample sequenced in a study of shared clonotypes between healthy human individuals. CD45RO-negative CD8 cells positively selected for CCR7 made up the naive population, which excluded terminally differentiated effector memory CD45RA+ cells. TCRdb's copy holds only in-frame clones and misses some; the assay was immunoSEQ multiplex PCR. Here the sample spans some 2.1 million clones, 93% being singletons. The sequencing sample was made of naive CD8+ T cells from PBMCs. The source is a man aged 18 to 35 in good health. Some clones in this sample may be carry-over from other donors' samples.

The rearrangement uses TRBV19 and TRBJ2-5; TRBD1 might be the D (7 bases). CDR3 length: 15 amino acids. CDR1 and CDR2 from the germline V gene are LNHDA and SQIVND (reference sequence). Trimming stripped 4 bases from V and 4 bases from J, with 16 bases between. The chain's CDR3 is CASSTIAEGAETQYF. Here the CDR3 DNA reads TGTGCCAGTAGTACCATAGCGGAGGGGGCAGAGACCCAGTACTTC.

Remarks on this clone: At the DNA level, this CDR3 is encoded by other sequences in the same sample as well. This chain connects TRBV10-3 to TRBJ2-2; the D is unclear. Germline values: CDR1 ENHRY, CDR2 SYGVKD. Trimming removed 4 bases from V and 4 bases from J, with 7 bases in between. The CDR3 runs to 13 residues. Here the CDR3 reads CAISAPLTGELFF. The CDR3 nucleotides are TGTGCCATCAGTGCTCCTCTCACCGGGGAGCTGTTTTTT.

The V and J genes are TRBV27 and TRBJ2-3; 9 bases align to TRBD2. CDR3 size: 15 residues. With 5 bases clipped from V and 1 base from J, the junction kept 4 bases outside the gene matches. Germline values: CDR1 MNHEY, CDR2 SMNVEV (reference sequence). CDR3 loop: CASSQLAGRTDTQYF. The CDR3 DNA is TGTGCCAGCAGTCAGCTAGCGGGACGCACAGATACGCAGTATTTT.

The table lists this clone with a few counts. Other nucleotide sequences in the sample specify the same CDR3. The rearrangement uses TRBV7-9 and TRBJ1-1; 7 nucleotides agree with TRBD1. J gave up 7 bases and V 7 bases, and 3 bases lay outside the gene matches. Germline-derived CDR1 and CDR2 are SEHNR and FQNEAQ (reference sequence). CDR3 size: 11 residues. The CDR3 spells CASTQGGEAFF. DNA for the CDR3: TGTGCCAGCACTCAGGGGGGTGAAGCTTTCTTT.

Of note for this clone: Other DNA sequences in this specimen translate into the identical CDR3. CDR3 nucleotide sequence: TGTGCCAGCAGCTTAATGGGGGCAGCCGGGGAGCTGTTTTTT. Translating it yields CASSLMGAAGELFF. The rearrangement uses TRBV7-3 and TRBJ2-2; possible D gene TRBD1, 6 bases. The length of the CDR3 is 14 residues. Trimming shortened V by 1 base and J by 6 bases, and 9 bases separated the two germline ends. CDR1 is SGHTA and CDR2 is FQGTGA in the germline V gene. The whole variable domain, remainder taken from reference TRBV7-3 and TRBJ2-2, is GAGVSQTPSNKVTEKGKYVELRCDPISGHTALYWYRQSLGQGPEFLIYFQGTGAADDSGLPNDRFFAVRPEGSVSTLKIQRTERGDSAVYLCASSLMGAAGELFFGEGSRLTVL.

The chain couples TRBV9 to TRBJ2-5, with 11 positions matching TRBD2. The CDR3 spans 16 residues. CDR1 and CDR2 from the germline V gene are SGDLS and YYNGEE. V shed 5 bases, J shed 4 bases, and the junction held 10 bases outside the gene matches. The DNA of the CDR3 is TGTGCCAGCAGTGATGGGACTAGCGGTTCAGTAGAGACCCAGTACTTC. Encoded protein: CASSDGTSGSVETQYF.

This clone was counted between two and nine times. This chain joins TRBV5-6 and TRBJ2-5, with TRBD1 matching over 10 bases. Germline V gives CDR1 SGHDT, CDR2 YYEEEE. CDR3 length: 14 residues. Losses at the gene ends were 3 bases for V and 3 bases for J; bases not matched to a gene: 2. The CDR3: CASSWGTGEETQYF. The CDR3 nucleotides are TGTGCCAGCAGCTGGGGGACAGGGGAAGAGACCCAGTACTTC.

This chain connects TRBV28 to TRBJ2-1, with 7 positions matching TRBD2. V lost 5 bases to trimming and J lost 9 bases; unmatched junction nucleotides: 16. This CDR3 spans 16 amino acids. Germline CDR1 and CDR2: MDHEN and SYDVKM. CDR3 DNA: TGTGCCAGCAGTCGCTACAGGACTGGCTGGGGGGGTGAGCAGTTCTTC. Translating gives CASSRYRTGWGGEQFF.

The gene calls are TRBV18 and TRBJ2-2; D uncertain. The CDR3 runs 16 residues. Trimming took 3 bases from V and 3 from J, leaving 14 bases between them. CDR1 KGHSH and CDR2 LQKENI come from the germline V gene. This CDR3 is CASSPVLQTDTGELFF. CDR3 nucleotides: TGTGCCAGCTCACCCGTCCTCCAGACGGACACCGGGGAGCTGTTTTTT.

This rearrangement joins TRBV4-3 to TRBJ2-7; tentatively, D is TRBD1 (5 bases). The V gene's germline CDR1 is LGHNA and CDR2 YSLEER. The CDR3 totals 15 residues. The V end lost 0 bases, the J end lost 0 bases, and 9 bases lay between the germline ends. CDR3 protein: CASSQEFRASYEQYF. In nucleotides, the CDR3 is TGCGCCAGCAGCCAAGAATTCAGGGCCTCCTACGAGCAGTACTTC.

The V gene is TRBV7-9, the J gene TRBJ2-7, with 7 bases identical to TRBD1. With 2 bases clipped from V and 2 bases from J, the junction kept 18 bases outside the gene matches. The CDR3 extends over 19 amino acids. Germline loops: CDR1 SEHNR, CDR2 FQNEAQ (reference sequence). The CDR3 is CASSLTANRDSLPPYEQYF. The CDR3 coding sequence is TGTGCCAGCAGCTTAACCGCAAATAGGGACAGCCTTCCTCCCTACGAGCAGTACTTC.

In its sample, this clone was seen a few times. This chain uses TRBV4-3 with TRBJ1-2; D unresolved. V was cut by 1 base and J by 3 bases, with 15 bases left in between. Germline V CDR1 and CDR2: LGHNA, YSLEER. The CDR3 is made up of 16 amino acids. The CDR3 loop reads CASSQAHAFLDYGYTF. The CDR3 bases are TGCGCCAGCAGCCAAGCACATGCGTTTCTTGACTATGGCTACACCTTC.

Turning to this clone: This CDR3 is also generated by other DNA sequences in the sample. This chain links TRBV5-1 with TRBJ1-1; 7 bases agree with TRBD1. CDR1 and CDR2 (germline): SGHRS, YFSETQ. J was trimmed by 5 bases and V by 4 bases; bases with no gene match: 5. The CDR3 contains 13 residues. The CDR3 spells CASSLNRGTEAFF. Here the CDR3 DNA reads TGCGCCAGCAGCCTTAACAGGGGAACTGAAGCTTTCTTT.

This sequence joins TRBV7-9 and TRBJ1-5, with no clear D. Deletions cut 5 bases from V and 1 base from J, with 9 bases between. The CDR3 loop spans 14 amino acids. Germline loops: CDR1 SEHNR, CDR2 FQNEAQ (reference sequence). The DNA for the CDR3 is TGTGCCAGCAGCCCTTATGACAGCAATCAGCCCCAGCATTTT. Residues: CASSPYDSNQPQHF.

The chain employs TRBV25-1 and TRBJ2-7; weak D call: TRBD1 (5 bases). Germline CDR1 is MGHDK and CDR2 is SYGVNS. Trimming cost V 1 base and J 3 bases, with 16 bases left between them. The CDR3 extends over 16 amino acids. The CDR3: CASSESGHGENYEQYF. CDR3 sequence (DNA): TGTGCCAGCAGTGAATCCGGACACGGTGAAAACTACGAGCAGTACTTC.

The rearrangement links TRBV6-6 to TRBJ2-7; TRBD2 might be the D (6 bases). Germline assignment: CDR1 MNHNY and CDR2 SVGAGI (reference sequence). The V gene lost 6 bases and the J gene lost 9 bases, with 21 bases spanning the gap. This CDR3 is 14 amino acids long. For the CDR3, the DNA is TGTGCCAGCAGGGGGCGGGGACCGGACTTAGGGCAGTACTTC. Translation gives CASRGRGPDLGQYF.

The chain carries TRBV4-1 and TRBJ2-7; TRBD1 aligns across 7 bases. The CDR3 extends over 16 amino acids. V was clipped by 0 bases and J by 3 bases; unmatched bases: 8. Germline V CDR1 and CDR2: MGHRA, YSYEKL. The CDR3 loop is CASSQERGNRGYEQYF. CDR3 in DNA: TGCGCCAGCAGCCAAGAGCGTGGTAACAGGGGCTACGAGCAGTACTTC.

V and J are TRBV28 and TRBJ1-5, with TRBD1 as a possible D gene (6 bases). Per germline, CDR1 MDHEN and CDR2 SYDVKM. Deletions cut 1 base from V and 2 bases from J, with 12 bases between. The CDR3 totals 16 residues. The CDR3 DNA sequence: TGTGCCAGCAGTTTATTAACAGGGTTAGGCAATCAGCCCCAGCATTTT. This translates into CASSLLTGLGNQPQHF.

The rearrangement uses TRBV28 and TRBJ2-1, with D possibly being TRBD2 (6 bases). The CDR3 has 15 residues. Trimming removed 5 bases from V and 5 bases from J, with 16 bases in between. Germline V lookup: CDR1 MDHEN, CDR2 SYDVKM. The DNA for the CDR3 is TGTGCCAGCAGTCAACCCGGGGGTGTAAACAATGAGCAGTTCTTC. It translates to CASSQPGGVNNEQFF.

This clone came up once. The gene calls are TRBV27 and TRBJ2-7, with 12 bases fitting TRBD2. V lost 6 bases, J lost 4 bases, and 7 bases stayed unmatched. The CDR3 length is 15 residues. Germline lookup yields CDR1 MNHEY and CDR2 SMNVEV (reference sequence). CDR3 nucleotides: TGTGCCAGCAGCTACAGAACTAGCGGGAGGTACGAGCAGTACTTC. It yields the protein CASSYRTSGRYEQYF.

The rearrangement joins TRBV7-6 to TRBJ2-1, with D possibly being TRBD1 (6 bases). This CDR3 has 20 amino acids. Trimming removed 1 base at V and 0 bases at J, with 22 bases between. Germline CDR1 SGHVS, CDR2 FNYEAQ. The CDR3 sequence is CASSLGAYQGIALSYNEQFF. CDR3 nucleotide sequence: TGTGCCAGCAGCTTAGGTGCATACCAGGGGATTGCACTCTCCTACAATGAGCAGTTCTTC.

In this sample, this clone turned up once. The CDR3, as DNA: TGTGCCAGCAGCGTAGGTCAAGAGTCCTACGAGCAGTACTTC. Protein product: CASSVGQESYEQYF. V is TRBV9 and J is TRBJ2-7, with D unclear. V was cut by 0 bases and J by 1 base, with 8 bases left in between. The CDR3 is 14 amino acids. In germline, CDR1 is SGDLS, CDR2 YYNGEE.

A remark on this clone: Other DNA sequences of this sample code for an identical CDR3. The chain uses TRBV5-4 and TRBJ2-2; D is uncertain. The germline V gene has CDR1 SGHNT and CDR2 YYREEE (reference sequence). The CDR3 spans 15 residues. The V end was cut by 1 base, the J end by 0 bases, with 7 bases between. DNA of the CDR3: TGTGCCAGCAGCTTGCCAGCGACGAACACCGGGGAGCTGTTTTTT. This codes for CASSLPATNTGELFF.

The chain couples TRBV15 to TRBJ2-5; possible D gene TRBD1, 6 bases. Deletions cut 0 bases from V and 4 bases from J, with 6 bases between. Per the germline V gene, CDR1 is LNHNV and CDR2 is YYDKDF (reference sequence). CDR3 length: 13 amino acids. The DNA for the CDR3 is TGTGCCACCAGCAGAGAGACAGGAGAGACCCAGTACTTC. Amino acids: CATSRETGETQYF.

This clone was detected once. The chain employs TRBV27 and TRBJ1-2; D gene unclear. CDR3 length equals 13 residues. Trimming removed 9 bases at V and 4 bases at J, with 15 bases between. Germline assignment: CDR1 MNHEY and CDR2 SMNVEV (reference sequence). The chain's CDR3 is CASARSSSYGYTF. As DNA, the CDR3 is TGTGCCAGTGCGAGGAGCTCCTCCTATGGCTACACCTTC.

The CDR3 loop reads CARGRETYNEQFF. CDR3 bases: TGTGCCCGCGGGCGGGAAACCTACAATGAGCAGTTCTTC. The rearrangement links TRBV5-5 to TRBJ2-1, with a possible D match to TRBD2 (6 bases). CDR1 SGHKS and CDR2 YYEKEE come from the germline V gene (reference sequence). The V gene lost 10 bases and the J gene lost 2 bases, with 13 bases spanning the gap. This CDR3 is built from 13 residues.

The chain recombines TRBV5-1 with TRBJ1-4; maybe TRBD1 (5 bases). The V end lost 4 bases, the J end lost 6 bases, and 13 bases lay between the germline ends. This CDR3 contains 14 residues. The germline CDR1 and CDR2 sequences are SGHRS and YFSETQ. CDR3 amino acids: CASSRSGTHEKLFF. The CDR3 nucleotides read TGCGCCAGCAGCCGTTCCGGGACCCATGAAAAACTGTTTTTT.

J is TRBJ1-3 and V is TRBV27, with D hard to call. V was trimmed by 2 bases and J by 0 bases, leaving 14 bases between them. CDR3 length: 17 residues. CDR1 and CDR2 from the germline V gene are MNHEY and SMNVEV (reference sequence). The CDR3 DNA follows: TGTGCCAGCAGTTTACCCCGGACGGTATTCTCTGGAAACACCATATATTTT. Residues: CASSLPRTVFSGNTIYF.

V and J are TRBV27 and TRBJ2-7; D is ambiguous. Germline V gives CDR1 MNHEY, CDR2 SMNVEV (reference sequence). Trimming removed 3 bases at V and 0 bases at J, with 9 bases between. The CDR3 has 14 amino acids. The CDR3 loop reads CASSFRTSSYEQYF. The CDR3 DNA sequence: TGTGCCAGCAGTTTTCGTACGAGCTCCTACGAGCAGTACTTC.

The J gene is TRBJ2-1, the V gene TRBV10-3; 11 positions agree with TRBD2. Germline V gene sequence: CDR1 ENHRY, CDR2 SYGVKD. This CDR3 region has 16 residues. Unmatched junction bases numbered 10, after V lost 6 bases and J lost 6 bases. CDR3 nucleotide sequence: TGTGCCATCAGCGCCTCGACTAGCGGGATGGTCAATGAGCAGTTCTTC. Its translation is CAISASTSGMVNEQFF.

The J gene is TRBJ1-5, the V gene TRBV6-1; TRBD1 might be the D (5 bases). Between the trimmed V and J ends, which lost 7 bases and 4 bases, there was a span of 14 bases. Germline CDR1 and CDR2: MNHNS and SASEGT. The CDR3 covers 14 residues. The CDR3 bases are TGTGCCAGCAATCCGGGACGGGCTAATCAGCCCCAGCATTTT. It yields the protein CASNPGRANQPQHF.

Comments on this clone: The same CDR3 arises from other DNA sequences in this sample as well. J is TRBJ2-3 and V is TRBV7-9; 7 bases agree with TRBD2. CDR1 and CDR2 (germline): SEHNR, FQNEAQ (reference sequence). The ends lost 3 bases at V and 6 bases at J; junction bases unmatched: 0. CDR3 length: 12 amino acids. The CDR3 sequence is CASSFGGDTQYF. The CDR3 DNA reads as TGTGCCAGCAGCTTCGGGGGGGATACGCAGTATTTT.